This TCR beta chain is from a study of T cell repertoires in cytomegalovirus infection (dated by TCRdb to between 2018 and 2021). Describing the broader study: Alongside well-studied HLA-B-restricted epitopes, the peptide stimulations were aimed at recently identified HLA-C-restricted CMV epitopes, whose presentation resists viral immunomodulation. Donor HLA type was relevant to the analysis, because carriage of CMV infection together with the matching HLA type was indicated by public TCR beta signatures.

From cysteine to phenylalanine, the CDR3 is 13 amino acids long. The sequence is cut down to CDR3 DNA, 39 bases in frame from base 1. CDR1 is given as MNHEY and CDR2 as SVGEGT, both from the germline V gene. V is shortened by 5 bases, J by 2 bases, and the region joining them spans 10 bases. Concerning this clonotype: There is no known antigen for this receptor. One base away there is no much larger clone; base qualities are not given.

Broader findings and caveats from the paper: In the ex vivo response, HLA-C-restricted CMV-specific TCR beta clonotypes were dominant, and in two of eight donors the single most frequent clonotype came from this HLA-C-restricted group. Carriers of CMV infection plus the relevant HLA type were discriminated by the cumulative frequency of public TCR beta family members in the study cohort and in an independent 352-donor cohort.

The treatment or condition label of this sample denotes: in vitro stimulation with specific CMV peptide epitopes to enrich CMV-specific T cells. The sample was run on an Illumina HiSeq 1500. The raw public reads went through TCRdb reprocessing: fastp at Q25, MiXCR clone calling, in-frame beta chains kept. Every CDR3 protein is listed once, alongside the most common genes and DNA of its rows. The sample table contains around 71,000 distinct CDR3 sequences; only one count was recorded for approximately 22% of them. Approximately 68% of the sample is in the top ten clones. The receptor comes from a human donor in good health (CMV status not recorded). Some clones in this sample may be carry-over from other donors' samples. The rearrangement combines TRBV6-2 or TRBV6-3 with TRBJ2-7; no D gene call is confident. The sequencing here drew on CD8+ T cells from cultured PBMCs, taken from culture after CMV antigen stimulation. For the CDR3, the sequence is CASSTEVTYEQYF. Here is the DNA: TGTGCCAGCAGTACAGAGGTTACCTACGAGCAGTACTTC.